This TCR beta chain is drawn from a study of shared clonotypes between healthy human individuals. Overall study context: Researchers assigned three CD4 naive, three CD4 memory, two CD8 naive and one CD8 memory plate to each donor.

TCRdb's copy holds only in-frame clones and misses some; the assay was immunoSEQ multiplex PCR. The sample lists under 2.5 million clones, about 90% seen once, with approximately 0.4% in the top ten. This clone has just one count. The CDR3 runs to 15 residues. Trimming removed 6 bases from V and 8 bases from J, with 19 bases in between. CDR1 is MDHEN and CDR2 is SYDVKM in the germline V gene. The sample consisted of naive CD4+ T cells from PBMCs. Noted subset: CD45RA+ positively selected. This receptor was identified in a man younger than 30 in good health. Some clones in this sample may be carry-over from other donors' samples. The J gene is TRBJ1-4, the V gene TRBV28, with D perhaps TRBD1 (6 bases). The CDR3 nucleotides are TGTGCCAGCAGCACAGGCGGGGGGCGCGGGGAAAAACTGTTTTTT. Its translation: CASSTGGGRGEKLFF.